Following are 10 T cell receptor beta chains from one sample sequenced in a study of T-cell memory formation after mild COVID-19. From the 5' RACE reads, TCRdb called clonotypes with MiXCR, one entry per CDR3 protein. The data contain hundreds of thousands of distinct CDR3 sequences, 20% to 25% of them singletons. Sequencing input: PBMCs or a T cell subset sorted from them (not recorded which). These TCRs come from an adult woman who had mild COVID-19 (a few samples of this study predate the infection). Cell type and time point are not known.

There are a few counts of this clonotype. The chain carries TRBV30 and TRBJ2-2; D remains unclear. CDR1 and CDR2 from the germline V gene are GTSNPN and SVGIG (reference sequence). CDR3 size: 14 residues. Deletions cut 4 bases from V and 0 bases from J, with 9 bases between. In nucleotides, the CDR3 is TGTGCCTGGACCCTCCTAGCGAACACCGGGGAGCTGTTTTTT. It yields the protein CAWTLLANTGELFF.

The chain is built from TRBV10-3 and TRBJ2-3; D is ambiguous. V lost 2 bases, J lost 2 bases, and 2 bases lay in between. The CDR3 is made up of 12 amino acids. Germline V gene data show CDR1 as ENHRY and CDR2 as SYGVKD. This CDR3 is CAISENTDTQYF. CDR3 coding DNA: TGTGCCATCAGTGAGAACACAGATACGCAGTATTTT.

In its sample, this clonotype was seen many times. The V gene is TRBV24-1, the J gene TRBJ2-3; no reliable D call. The CDR3 contains 11 residues. V was pared by 9 bases and J by 2 bases, with 5 bases between. Germline V lookup: CDR1 KGHDR, CDR2 SFDVKD. The CDR3 spells CATANTDTQYF. CDR3 in DNA: TGTGCCACCGCCAACACAGATACGCAGTATTTT.

This clonotype was counted between two and nine times. The J gene is TRBJ2-3, the V gene TRBV29-1; D not resolved. The CDR3 has 13 residues. Trimming pared 6 bases from V and 1 base from J, leaving 11 bases between. Germline loops: CDR1 SQVTM, CDR2 ANQGSEA. CDR3 residues: CSVQTWGTDTQYF. CDR3 DNA sequence: TGCAGCGTGCAGACGTGGGGCACAGATACGCAGTATTTT.

This clonotype was found a few times. The chain couples TRBV7-8 to TRBJ1-2; no clear D gene. The CDR3 contains 14 residues. V was clipped by 4 bases and J by 0 bases, with 9 bases between them. The germline V gene encodes CDR1 SGHVS and CDR2 FQNEAQ. The CDR3 DNA sequence: TGTGCCAGCAGCTATTTTGGTGCTAACTATGGCTACACCTTC. The encoded protein is CASSYFGANYGYTF. Full variable domain (rest looked up from reference TRBV7-8 and TRBJ1-2): GAGVSQSPRYKVAKRGQDVALRCDPISGHVSLFWYQQALGQGPEFLTYFQNEAQLDKSGLPSDRFFAERPEGSVSTLKIQRTQQEDSAVYLCASSYFGANYGYTFGSGTRLTVV.

In this sample, this clonotype turned up a few times. The genes are TRBV24-1 and TRBJ1-1; D is ambiguous. This CDR3 region has 12 residues. Deletions cut 2 bases from V and 9 bases from J, with 9 bases between. The germline CDR1 and CDR2 sequences are KGHDR and SFDVKD. CDR3 protein: CATSDSAAQAFF. CDR3 nucleotide sequence: TGTGCCACCAGTGATTCCGCGGCCCAAGCTTTCTTT.

This clonotype was counted between two and nine times. V and J are TRBV6-6 and TRBJ2-5, with D possibly matching TRBD2 (6 bases). CDR3 length: 13 residues. V was trimmed by 6 bases and J by 5 bases, leaving 13 bases between them. Germline lookup yields CDR1 MNHNY and CDR2 SVGAGI (reference sequence). This CDR3 is CASSRLAWETQYF. The CDR3 nucleotides are TGTGCCAGCAGCCGTCTAGCGTGGGAGACCCAGTACTTC.

The V gene is TRBV7-8, the J gene TRBJ1-6, with 8 bases fitting TRBD1. CDR3 length equals 17 residues. Trimming removed 5 bases from V and 0 bases from J; junction bases left unmatched: 6. CDR1 is SGHVS, CDR2 FQNEAQ, per germline. The CDR3 is CASSTRTGSSYNSPLHF. CDR3 sequence (DNA): TGTGCCAGCAGCACCAGGACAGGGAGCTCCTATAATTCACCCCTCCACTTT. Supplemented by reference TRBV7-8 and TRBJ1-6, the full variable domain reads GAGVSQSPRYKVAKRGQDVALRCDPISGHVSLFWYQQALGQGPEFLTYFQNEAQLDKSGLPSDRFFAERPEGSVSTLKIQRTQQEDSAVYLCASSTRTGSSYNSPLHFGNGTRLTVT.

The count of this clonotype is one. The chain links TRBV7-9 to TRBJ2-7, with a tentative D call TRBD2 (6 bases). Germline assignment: CDR1 SEHNR and CDR2 FQNEAQ (reference sequence). V was cut by 5 bases and J by 6 bases, with 14 bases left in between. This CDR3 is 13 amino acids long. CDR3 loop: CASSADWRGEQYF. CDR3 nucleotide sequence: TGTGCCAGCAGCGCCGACTGGCGGGGCGAGCAGTACTTC.

This clonotype came up many times. The V gene is TRBV7-9, the J gene TRBJ2-1; 16 nucleotides align to TRBD2. V was pared by 4 bases and J by 3 bases, with 6 bases of the junction left unmatched. This CDR3 contains 18 residues. Germline V CDR1 and CDR2: SEHNR, FQNEAQ (reference sequence). CDR3 sequence: CASSSGLAGGPLYNEQFF. CDR3 DNA: TGTGCCAGCAGCTCGGGACTAGCGGGAGGGCCTCTCTACAATGAGCAGTTCTTC.